The 2 T cell receptor beta chains below all came from one sample that was sequenced in a study of beta chain features in type 1 diabetes. Reverse transcribing all isolated RNA meant expressed TCRB transcripts were sequenced. Sequenced by immunoSEQ multiplex PCR; TCRdb stores in-frame clones only, minus some. The sample carries some 190,000 clones, around 8% recorded once. These TCRs' antigens remain unknown. General observations from the study: Shortening that was moderate but significant affected the TCRB CDR3s of Type 1 diabetes patients in all four CD4+ subsets.

The sequencing sample was made of central memory CD4+ T cells from blood. The receptors derive from a woman aged 40-49 years with type 1 diabetes.

This clone was seen a few times. This rearrangement joins TRBV10-3 to TRBJ1-1; 10 bases fit TRBD1. This CDR3 has 15 amino acids. Trimming took 7 bases from V and 3 from J; bases not matched to a gene: 8. Germline lookup yields CDR1 ENHRY and CDR2 SYGVKD. CDR3: CAIKPGQGTDTEAFF. The CDR3 region has the DNA TGTGCCATCAAGCCGGGACAGGGGACGGACACTGAAGCTTTCTTT.

This chain connects TRBV29-1 to TRBJ2-3; D is perhaps TRBD2 (6 bases). Between the trimmed V and J ends, which lost 5 bases and 11 bases, there was a span of 14 bases. The CDR3 is made up of 11 amino acids. Germline V gene data show CDR1 as SQVTM and CDR2 as ANQGSEA. The CDR3 DNA reads as TGCAGCGTTCGCGACACCGGGAGGCAGTATTTT. Amino acid sequence: CSVRDTGRQYF.